The source of this T cell receptor (beta chain) is a study of shared clonotypes between healthy human individuals. In the study overall: The composition of the donors was two women and a few men aged 18 to 49.

Measured with immunoSEQ multiplex PCR; TCRdb has only the in-frame clones, and not every one. Among millions of clones listed, roughly nine tenths were seen once. Germline lookup yields CDR1 GTSNPN and CDR2 SVGIG (reference sequence). Losses at the gene ends were 5 bases for V and 0 bases for J; bases not matched to a gene: 8. The CDR3 totals 18 residues. The study drew all its donors from Caucasian adults living in Nashville, Tennessee. The V call is TRBV30, the J call TRBJ2-1; 15 nucleotides agree with TRBD2. Specimen: naive CD4+ T cells sorted from blood. Subset described: CD45RA+ positively selected. The receptor's source is a man aged 18 to 30 in good health. This CDR3 is CAWGGGTSGGSSYNEQFF. CDR3 nucleotides: TGTGCCTGGGGTGGTGGGACTAGCGGGGGGAGCTCCTACAATGAGCAGTTCTTC.